This passage covers 27 T cell receptor beta chains from one sample sequenced in a study of CD8+CD57+ T cells in acquired aplastic anemia. Genomic DNA acted as the template from which TCR beta VDJ combination and CDR3 sequence profiling were carried out. TCRdb re-called the reads through MiXCR, storing one row per CDR3 protein. The sample lists roughly 180,000 distinct CDR3 sequences, 55% to 65% occurring once. Flow cytometry had shown expanded CD8+CD57+ cells in the patients chosen for sequencing. Sequenced material: sorted CD4+, CD8+, or CD8+CD57+ T cells (not recorded which) from PBMCs. The receptors were sampled from a human donor with aplastic anemia.

This chain connects TRBV25-1 to TRBJ1-4; D perhaps matches TRBD1 (5 bases). Trimming took 2 bases from V and 6 from J, leaving 16 bases between them. CDR1 MGHDK and CDR2 SYGVNS come from the germline V gene. The CDR3 is 16 residues long. The CDR3 sequence is CASSELSAGLDEKLFF. CDR3 DNA: TGTGCCAGCAGTGAACTCTCGGCAGGGCTGGATGAAAAACTGTTTTTT.

In its sample, this clonotype was seen once. The chain has TRBV11-3 and TRBJ2-1; 11 bases are a match to TRBD2. The germline V gene has CDR1 SGHNT and CDR2 YENEEA. V shed 5 bases, J shed 4 bases, and the junction held 4 bases outside the gene matches. The CDR3 totals 15 residues. The CDR3 DNA reads TGTGCCAGCAGCCGTACTAGCGGGGGTTACAATGAGCAGTTCTTC. It codes for CASSRTSGGYNEQFF. Full variable domain (remainder filled in from reference TRBV11-3 and TRBJ2-1): EAGVVQSPRYKIIEKKQPVAFWCNPISGHNTLYWYLQNLGQGPELLIRYENEEAVDDSQLPKDRFSAERLKGVDSTLKIQPAELGDSAVYLCASSRTSGGYNEQFFGPGTRLTVL.

This clonotype was seen just once. V gene TRBV20-1 combines with J gene TRBJ2-7; D unclear. With 1 base removed from V and 7 bases from J, the gap between germline ends came to 11 bases. Germline V gene sequence: CDR1 DFQATT, CDR2 SNEGSKA (reference sequence). This CDR3 is built from 12 residues. In nucleotides, the CDR3 is TGCAGTGCTAGAGCGGCGGTCTTGGAGCAGTACTTC. Translating gives CSARAAVLEQYF.

The sample holds one count of this clonotype. The chain links TRBV7-2 to TRBJ2-7; no clear D gene. This CDR3 contains 13 residues. The V gene's germline CDR1 is SGHTA and CDR2 FQGNSA. V lost 5 bases, J lost 6 bases, and 14 bases lay in between. CDR3: CASSQPDRGEQYF. In DNA form, the CDR3 reads TGTGCCAGCAGCCAACCGGACCGTGGCGAGCAGTACTTC.

This clonotype was detected ten times or more. This rearrangement joins TRBV4-1 to TRBJ1-5; D is ambiguous. V was cut by 1 base and J by 8 bases, with 12 bases left in between. CDR3 length: 14 residues. CDR1 MGHRA and CDR2 YSYEKL come from the germline V gene. CDR3 nucleotide sequence: TGCGCCAGCAGCCAAGTTTTGAGTGGGGAGCCCCAGCATTTT. Amino acids: CASSQVLSGEPQHF.

This sequence joins TRBV4-1 and TRBJ2-7, with TRBD1 identical over 9 bases. In germline, CDR1 is MGHRA, CDR2 YSYEKL. The CDR3 loop spans 14 amino acids. Germline trimming cut 4 bases from V and 4 bases from J; bases unmatched to any gene: 5. CDR3 sequence: CASSPRDREYEQYF. CDR3 coding DNA: TGCGCCAGCAGCCCACGGGACAGGGAATACGAGCAGTACTTC.

The rearrangement joins TRBV24-1 to TRBJ2-7, with D possibly being TRBD1 (6 bases). CDR1 KGHDR and CDR2 SFDVKD come from the germline V gene. Trimming stripped 7 bases from V and 3 bases from J, with 18 bases between. This CDR3 contains 15 residues. The CDR3 reads CATSLRDTLLYEQYF. CDR3 nucleotides: TGTGCCACCAGCCTCCGGGACACCCTCCTCTACGAGCAGTACTTC.

Here the CDR3 reads CASDRSGTAFPGELFF. The CDR3 region has the DNA TGTGCCAGCGACAGGTCAGGGACAGCCTTCCCAGGGGAGCTGTTTTTT. The J gene is TRBJ2-2, the V gene TRBV2; 7 nucleotides agree with TRBD1. Germline V lookup: CDR1 SNHLY, CDR2 FYNNEI. The length of the CDR3 is 16 residues. Unmatched junction bases numbered 17, after V lost 8 bases and J lost 8 bases.

The chain joins TRBV5-6 to TRBJ1-6, with 12 nucleotides matching TRBD1. Per germline, CDR1 SGHDT and CDR2 YYEEEE. The CDR3 spans 18 residues. V was clipped by 0 bases and J by 0 bases; unmatched bases: 1. The CDR3 coding sequence is TGTGCCAGCAGCTTGGCGGGACAGGGGGCCTCCTATAATTCACCCCTCCACTTT. Protein product: CASSLAGQGASYNSPLHF.

The chain recombines TRBV10-3 with TRBJ1-2, with D unresolved. The CDR3 runs to 15 residues. With 0 bases removed from V and 2 bases from J, the gap between germline ends came to 10 bases. Germline V lookup: CDR1 ENHRY, CDR2 SYGVKD. This chain's CDR3 is CAISESYGGNYGYTF. For the CDR3, the DNA is TGTGCCATCAGTGAGTCCTACGGAGGGAACTATGGCTACACCTTC.

This clonotype was counted a few times. This rearrangement joins TRBV7-9 to TRBJ2-1, with 9 bases that match TRBD2. Per germline, CDR1 SEHNR and CDR2 FQNEAQ (reference sequence). The trim removed 5 bases at V and 7 bases at J, leaving 6 bases unmatched. The length of the CDR3 is 14 residues. The CDR3 reads CASSGAGGWNEQFF. Written as DNA, the CDR3 is TGTGCCAGCAGCGGAGCGGGGGGTTGGAATGAGCAGTTCTTC. Variable domain in full (rest from reference TRBV7-9 and TRBJ2-1): DTGVSQNPRHKITKRGQNVTFRCDPISEHNRLYWYRQTLGQGPEFLTYFQNEAQLEKSRLLSDRFSAERPKGSFSTLEIQRTEQGDSAMYLCASSGAGGWNEQFFGPGTRLTVL.

This clonotype was counted a single time. V is TRBV7-8 and J is TRBJ1-5, with 8 bases identical to TRBD1. The CDR3 consists of 14 residues. V was pared by 8 bases and J by 6 bases, with 9 bases of the junction left unmatched. Germline V gene data show CDR1 as SGHVS and CDR2 as FQNEAQ. Here the CDR3 DNA reads TGTGCCAGCCCCCCGGACAGGGCGAGTCAGCCCCAGCATTTT. Its translation: CASPPDRASQPQHF.

The chain combines TRBV24-1 with TRBJ2-7; 11 bases are a match to TRBD2. Germline CDR1 and CDR2: KGHDR and SFDVKD. The CDR3 has 14 residues. V lost 6 bases, J lost 7 bases, and 7 bases stayed unmatched. The CDR3 bases are TGTGCCACCAGTCTAGCGGGAGGTCAGGGGGAGCAGTACTTC. Translated, it gives CATSLAGGQGEQYF.

Regarding this clonotype: Since the CDR3 does not end with the conserved phenylalanine or tryptophan, this likely comes from a read error. V is TRBV11-2 and J is TRBJ2-7; TRBD1 might be the D (6 bases). This CDR3 spans 14 amino acids. V was shortened by 8 bases and J by 2 bases, with 16 bases between the two germline ends. Germline lookup yields CDR1 SGHAT and CDR2 FQNNGV. As DNA, the CDR3 is TGTGCCAGCCGGCTACAGGGACGCCCCTACGAGCAGTACTCC. Translated: CASRLQGRPYEQYS.

V and J are TRBV6-4 and TRBJ2-7; no reliable D call. Germline V gene sequence: CDR1 MRHNA, CDR2 SNTAGT. V was pared by 6 bases and J by 1 base, with 13 bases between. The CDR3 loop spans 14 amino acids. This chain's CDR3 is CASSFIPTSYEQYF. The CDR3 nucleotides read TGTGCCAGCAGCTTTATACCGACTTCCTACGAGCAGTACTTC.

The V call is TRBV5-5, the J call TRBJ2-7; D may be TRBD1 (5 bases). CDR3 length: 11 amino acids. Germline loops: CDR1 SGHKS, CDR2 YYEKEE (reference sequence). Deletions cut 5 bases from V and 4 bases from J, with 7 bases between. CDR3 coding DNA: TGTGCCAGCAGATCAGGGTACGAGCAGTACTTC. It yields the protein CASRSGYEQYF.

This clonotype showed up just a few times. A read error is possible here, since a much larger clone lies one base away. V usage is TRBV9 and J usage is TRBJ2-1, with 7 positions matching TRBD2. CDR1 SGDLS and CDR2 YYNGEE come from the germline V gene. The CDR3 is made up of 13 amino acids. Here the CDR3 reads CAGSVGGGSEQFF. For the CDR3, the DNA is TGTGCCGGCAGCGTAGGCGGGGGAAGTGAGCAGTTCTTC.

The J gene is TRBJ2-2, the V gene TRBV20-1; perhaps TRBD2 as D (6 bases). The CDR3 is 13 amino acids. CDR1 is DFQATT and CDR2 is SNEGSKA in the germline V gene (reference sequence). V was pared by 3 bases and J by 8 bases, with 13 bases between. The chain's CDR3 is CSASGLARGELFF. As DNA, the CDR3 is TGCAGTGCTAGTGGGCTAGCGAGGGGGGAGCTGTTTTTT.

This clonotype was picked up a small number of times. This chain joins TRBV6-6 and TRBJ2-3, with TRBD2 matching over 16 bases. The CDR3 totals 17 residues. Trimming removed 5 bases from V and 4 bases from J; junction bases left unmatched: 6. The germline CDR1 and CDR2 sequences are MNHNY and SVGAGI (reference sequence). The CDR3 reads CASSTGTSGGAADTQYF. The CDR3 region has the DNA TGTGCCAGCAGTACAGGGACTAGCGGGGGGGCCGCAGATACGCAGTATTTT.

This clonotype showed up many times. This chain links TRBV4-1 with TRBJ1-1; D is possibly TRBD1 (5 bases). Germline CDR1 MGHRA, CDR2 YSYEKL. Trimming took off 5 bases at V and 0 bases at J, with 10 bases between the two ends. The CDR3 contains 14 residues. The CDR3 DNA is TGCGCCAGCAGCTGGGGGATTATGAACACTGAAGCTTTCTTT. It translates to CASSWGIMNTEAFF.

As DNA, the CDR3 is TGTGCCAGCAGACCCCGACCCGGGGGCGAGACCCAGTACTTC. Encoded protein: CASRPRPGGETQYF. The chain carries TRBV5-8 and TRBJ2-5, with D tentatively TRBD1 or TRBD2 (6 bases each). Germline V gene data show CDR1 as SGHTS and CDR2 as YDEGEE. The CDR3 totals 14 residues. Trimming removed 5 bases at V and 5 bases at J, with 16 bases between.

This clonotype was detected ten times or more. J is TRBJ1-4 and V is TRBV29-1; the match to TRBD1 covers 10 bases. The V gene end was trimmed by 6 bases and the J gene end by 6 bases; junction bases not matched to a gene: 7. The germline V gene has CDR1 SQVTM and CDR2 ANQGSEA. The CDR3 spans 14 residues. This chain's CDR3 is CSVGQGEGYEKLFF. In DNA form, the CDR3 reads TGCAGCGTAGGACAGGGGGAAGGTTATGAAAAACTGTTTTTT.

A note on this clonotype: As the CDR3 is not closed by the conserved phenylalanine or tryptophan, this likely results from a read error. The chain couples TRBV28 to TRBJ1-2; 8 bases line up with TRBD1. J lost 1 base, V lost 6 bases, and 4 bases had no gene match. The germline V gene has CDR1 MDHEN and CDR2 SYDVKM. The CDR3 is 14 amino acids. CDR3: CASSPRGLNYGYTL. CDR3 coding DNA: TGTGCCAGCAGCCCCAGGGGGCTTAACTATGGCTACACCTTA.

A note on this clonotype: A much larger clone differs by one base, so this may be a read error. This rearrangement joins TRBV6-1 to TRBJ2-5; the match to TRBD1 covers 7 bases. This CDR3 comprises 17 residues. Germline CDR1 reads MNHNS; CDR2 reads SASEGT. The CDR3 bases are TGTGCCAGCAGTCCCTACGATGACAGGGAGATTCAAGGGACCCAGTACTTC. Protein sequence: CASSPYDDREIQGTQYF.

The chain has TRBV7-2 and TRBJ1-1, with 9 bases matching TRBD1. The CDR3 extends over 16 amino acids. Trimming removed 5 bases from V and 3 bases from J; junction bases left unmatched: 10. Germline V CDR1 and CDR2: SGHTA, FQGNSA. In DNA, the CDR3 is TGTGCCAGCAGCGCCTGGGGACAGGGAGAAGACACTGAAGCTTTCTTT. It specifies CASSAWGQGEDTEAFF.

The rearrangement joins TRBV7-8 to TRBJ1-2, with no clear D. V dropped 1 base and J dropped 5 bases, with 8 bases sitting between them. CDR1 SGHVS and CDR2 FQNEAQ come from the germline V gene. This CDR3 has 13 amino acids. The CDR3 sequence is CASSLVEEYGYTF. The CDR3 nucleotides are TGTGCCAGCAGCTTAGTCGAGGAATATGGCTACACCTTC.

CDR3 sequence: CASSIIPNYGYTF. The CDR3 DNA is TGTGCCAGTAGTATTATCCCTAACTATGGCTACACCTTC. The V and J genes are TRBV19 and TRBJ1-2; D remains unclear. Germline-derived CDR1 and CDR2 are LNHDA and SQIVND (reference sequence). V was pared by 3 bases and J by 0 bases, with 5 bases between. CDR3 size: 13 residues.